Shown below are 7 T cell receptor beta chains from a single sample sequenced in a study of cytomegalovirus exposure and HLA in healthy donors. PCR amplification relied on 60 Vbeta primers (plus 13 Jbeta primers). Sequenced by immunoSEQ multiplex PCR; TCRdb stores in-frame clones only, minus some. This sample carries fewer than 200,000 clones, 75% to 85% of them seen once, and the ten largest clones take about 0.69%. The sample comprised PBMCs. The receptors originated from a female donor in good health and CMV-seronegative.

The chain recombines TRBV5-1 with TRBJ2-3; no clear D gene. V shed 7 bases and J shed 1 base, with 4 bases lying between them. CDR1 is SGHRS, CDR2 YFSETQ, per germline. This CDR3 is built from 11 residues. The CDR3 loop reads CASVGTDTQYF. CDR3 coding DNA: TGCGCCAGCGTAGGCACAGATACGCAGTATTTT. Complete variable domain (other parts from reference TRBV5-1 and TRBJ2-3): KAGVTQTPRYLIKTRGQQVTLSCSPISGHRSVSWYQQTPGQGLQFLFEYFSETQRNKGNFPGRFSGRQFSNSRSEMNVSTLELGDSALYLCASVGTDTQYFGPGTRLTVL.

This chain connects TRBV5-4 to TRBJ1-5, with a possible D match to TRBD1 (5 bases). The CDR3 runs to 16 residues. Deletions cut 0 bases from V and 2 bases from J, with 12 bases between. Looked up from germline, CDR1 is SGHNT and CDR2 is YYREEE (reference sequence). CDR3 DNA sequence: TGTGCCAGCAGCTTGGACGGGGGAAGGGGCAATCAGCCCCAGCATTTT. Translation: CASSLDGGRGNQPQHF.

This sequence joins TRBV7-9 and TRBJ2-3; D gene ambiguous. CDR1 is SEHNR and CDR2 is FQNEAQ in the germline V gene (reference sequence). This CDR3 region has 15 residues. Trimming pared 6 bases from V and 6 bases from J, leaving 19 bases between. The CDR3 coding sequence is TGTGCCAGCAGGTCGTTAGAGACTTTAAGGGATACGCAGTATTTT. Translation gives CASRSLETLRDTQYF.

The V gene is TRBV30, the J gene TRBJ1-5, with D perhaps TRBD1 (5 bases). Trimming removed 3 bases at V and 5 bases at J, with 17 bases between. Looked up from germline, CDR1 is GTSNPN and CDR2 is SVGIG (reference sequence). The CDR3 contains 15 residues. The DNA for the CDR3 is TGTGCCTGGAGCGTACCGGGTTGGGGCTATCAGCCCCAGCATTTT. Translation gives CAWSVPGWGYQPQHF. The whole variable domain, filled in from reference TRBV30 and TRBJ1-5, reads SQTIHQWPATLVQPVGSPLSLECTVEGTSNPNLYWYRQAAGRGLQLLFYSVGIGQISSEVPQNLSASRPQDRQFILSSKKLLLSDSGFYLCAWSVPGWGYQPQHFGDGTRLSIL.

This clone was seen only a few times. The CDR3 DNA follows: TGCGCCAGCAGCCAAGGAGTCATGCGGACAGGGGACACCTCTGGAAACACCATATATTTT. It translates to CASSQGVMRTGDTSGNTIYF. The rearrangement joins TRBV4-3 to TRBJ1-3, with 9 bases lining up with TRBD1. Germline CDR1 is LGHNA and CDR2 is YSLEER. J was trimmed by 0 bases and V by 1 base; bases with no gene match: 13. This CDR3 is 20 amino acids long.

The rearrangement uses TRBV5-1 and TRBJ1-5; 9 bases align to TRBD1. V lost 5 bases and J lost 0; bases outside the gene matches: 18. The CDR3 length is 20 residues. CDR1 is SGHRS and CDR2 is YFSETQ in the germline V gene. The CDR3 sequence is CASRSLRDRDSFNSNQPQHF. The CDR3 nucleotides are TGCGCCAGCAGATCGCTCCGGGACAGGGACTCTTTTAATAGCAATCAGCCCCAGCATTTT.

This rearrangement joins TRBV6-5 to TRBJ1-5; D is possibly TRBD1 (5 bases). Trimming cost V 6 bases and J 2 bases, with 8 bases left between them. Germline loops: CDR1 MNHEY, CDR2 SVGAGI. There are 13 residues in the CDR3. As DNA, the CDR3 is TGTGCCAGCAGCGCACAGGGCAATCAGCCCCAGCATTTT. The encoded protein is CASSAQGNQPQHF.